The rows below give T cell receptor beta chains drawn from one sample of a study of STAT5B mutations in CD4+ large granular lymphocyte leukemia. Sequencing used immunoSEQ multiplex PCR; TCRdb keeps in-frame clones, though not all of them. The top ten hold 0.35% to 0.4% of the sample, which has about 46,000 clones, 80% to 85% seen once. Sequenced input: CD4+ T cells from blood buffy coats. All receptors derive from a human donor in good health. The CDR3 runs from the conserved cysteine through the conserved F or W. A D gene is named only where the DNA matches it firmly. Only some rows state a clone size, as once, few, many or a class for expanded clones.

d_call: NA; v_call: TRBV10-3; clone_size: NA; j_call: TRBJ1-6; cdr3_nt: TGTGCCATCAGTGAAGACACAGAACGGTCACCCCTCCACTTT; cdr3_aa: CAISEDTERSPLHF
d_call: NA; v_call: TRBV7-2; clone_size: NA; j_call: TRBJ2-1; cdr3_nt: TGTGCCAGCAGCCTGAAGTGGAATGAGCAGTTCTTC; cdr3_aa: CASSLKWNEQFF
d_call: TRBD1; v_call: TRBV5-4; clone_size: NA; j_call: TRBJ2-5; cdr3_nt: TGTGCCAGCAGCAGCCCGGGACAGCGGTTCTTACAAGAGACCCAGTACTTC; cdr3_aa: CASSSPGQRFLQETQYF
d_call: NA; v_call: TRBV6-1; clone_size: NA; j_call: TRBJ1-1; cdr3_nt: TGTGCCAGCAGTGAAAGTATGAACACTGAAGCTTTCTTT; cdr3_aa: CASSESMNTEAFF
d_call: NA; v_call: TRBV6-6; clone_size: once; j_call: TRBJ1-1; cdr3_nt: TGTGCCAGCAGCCCCGGCGGGGTCGGTTTGACTGAAGCTTTCTTT; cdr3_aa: CASSPGGVGLTEAFF
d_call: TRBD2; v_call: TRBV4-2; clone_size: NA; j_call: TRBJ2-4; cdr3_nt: TGTGCCAGCAGCCAAGAATTTGTGGGGACTAGCGGGAGTGTCGAAAACATTCAGTACTTC; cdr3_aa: CASSQEFVGTSGSVENIQYF
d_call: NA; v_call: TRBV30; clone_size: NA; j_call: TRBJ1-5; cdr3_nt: TGTGCCTGGAGTGTAAGCAGGGATCAGCCCCAGCATTTT; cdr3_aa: CAWSVSRDQPQHF
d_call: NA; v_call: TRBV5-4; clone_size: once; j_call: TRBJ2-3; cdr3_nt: TGTGCCAGCAGCGCACGCCCAAGGGGGAAGTCTGCAGATACGCAGTATTTT; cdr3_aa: CASSARPRGKSADTQYF
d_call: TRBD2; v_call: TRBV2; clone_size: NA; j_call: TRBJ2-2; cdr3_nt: TGTGCCAGCACCCAAAGGCCTAGCGGGGGCGCGAACACCGGGGAGCTGTTTTTT; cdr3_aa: CASTQRPSGGANTGELFF
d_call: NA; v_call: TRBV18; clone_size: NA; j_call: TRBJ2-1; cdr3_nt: TGTGCCAGCACCCCGCCCCCTCTAGAGGCCAAAGGCCCGTTTAATGAGCAGTTCTTC; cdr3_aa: CASTPPPLEAKGPFNEQFF
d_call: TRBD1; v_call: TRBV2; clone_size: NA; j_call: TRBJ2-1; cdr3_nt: TGTGCCAGCAGCCTCGGCGGGACAGGGTGGGGTGAGCAGTTCTTC; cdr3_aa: CASSLGGTGWGEQFF
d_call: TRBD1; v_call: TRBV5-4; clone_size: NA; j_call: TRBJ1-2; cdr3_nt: TGTGCCAGCAGCTGGCAGGGGGCGCGGAGCTATGGCTACACCTTC; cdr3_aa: CASSWQGARSYGYTF
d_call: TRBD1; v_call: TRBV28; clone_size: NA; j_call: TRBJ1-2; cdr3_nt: TGTGCCAGCAGTTTATTGACAGGGGGCCCTGGCTACACCTTC; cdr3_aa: CASSLLTGGPGYTF
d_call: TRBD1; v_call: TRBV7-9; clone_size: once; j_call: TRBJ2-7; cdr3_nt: TGTGCCAGCAGCTTAGCGGGGACAGGGGACGGCGAGCAGTACTTC; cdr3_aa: CASSLAGTGDGEQYF
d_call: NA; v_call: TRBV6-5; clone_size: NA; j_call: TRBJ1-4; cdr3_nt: TGTGCCAGCAGTTCTAGACAGGATGAAAAACTGTTTTTT; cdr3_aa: CASSSRQDEKLFF
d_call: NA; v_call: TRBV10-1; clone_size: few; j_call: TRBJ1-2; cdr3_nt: TGCGCCAGCAGTGAGTCCGGGACCTACTATGGCTACACCTTC; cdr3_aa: CASSESGTYYGYTF
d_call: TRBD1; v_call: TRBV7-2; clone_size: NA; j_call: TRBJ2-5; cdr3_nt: TGTGCCAGCAGCTTAGATCAGGGGGCGGAGACCCAGTACTTC; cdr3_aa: CASSLDQGAETQYF
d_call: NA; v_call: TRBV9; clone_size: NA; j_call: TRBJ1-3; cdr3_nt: TGTGCCAGCAAGCCCGACGGTCACTCTGGAAACACCATATATTTT; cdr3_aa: CASKPDGHSGNTIYF
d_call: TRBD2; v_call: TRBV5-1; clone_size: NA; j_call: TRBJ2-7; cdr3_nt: TGCGCCAGCAGCCCGGGGGGACTAGCGGGAGGCTACGAGCAGTACTTC; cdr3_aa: CASSPGGLAGGYEQYF